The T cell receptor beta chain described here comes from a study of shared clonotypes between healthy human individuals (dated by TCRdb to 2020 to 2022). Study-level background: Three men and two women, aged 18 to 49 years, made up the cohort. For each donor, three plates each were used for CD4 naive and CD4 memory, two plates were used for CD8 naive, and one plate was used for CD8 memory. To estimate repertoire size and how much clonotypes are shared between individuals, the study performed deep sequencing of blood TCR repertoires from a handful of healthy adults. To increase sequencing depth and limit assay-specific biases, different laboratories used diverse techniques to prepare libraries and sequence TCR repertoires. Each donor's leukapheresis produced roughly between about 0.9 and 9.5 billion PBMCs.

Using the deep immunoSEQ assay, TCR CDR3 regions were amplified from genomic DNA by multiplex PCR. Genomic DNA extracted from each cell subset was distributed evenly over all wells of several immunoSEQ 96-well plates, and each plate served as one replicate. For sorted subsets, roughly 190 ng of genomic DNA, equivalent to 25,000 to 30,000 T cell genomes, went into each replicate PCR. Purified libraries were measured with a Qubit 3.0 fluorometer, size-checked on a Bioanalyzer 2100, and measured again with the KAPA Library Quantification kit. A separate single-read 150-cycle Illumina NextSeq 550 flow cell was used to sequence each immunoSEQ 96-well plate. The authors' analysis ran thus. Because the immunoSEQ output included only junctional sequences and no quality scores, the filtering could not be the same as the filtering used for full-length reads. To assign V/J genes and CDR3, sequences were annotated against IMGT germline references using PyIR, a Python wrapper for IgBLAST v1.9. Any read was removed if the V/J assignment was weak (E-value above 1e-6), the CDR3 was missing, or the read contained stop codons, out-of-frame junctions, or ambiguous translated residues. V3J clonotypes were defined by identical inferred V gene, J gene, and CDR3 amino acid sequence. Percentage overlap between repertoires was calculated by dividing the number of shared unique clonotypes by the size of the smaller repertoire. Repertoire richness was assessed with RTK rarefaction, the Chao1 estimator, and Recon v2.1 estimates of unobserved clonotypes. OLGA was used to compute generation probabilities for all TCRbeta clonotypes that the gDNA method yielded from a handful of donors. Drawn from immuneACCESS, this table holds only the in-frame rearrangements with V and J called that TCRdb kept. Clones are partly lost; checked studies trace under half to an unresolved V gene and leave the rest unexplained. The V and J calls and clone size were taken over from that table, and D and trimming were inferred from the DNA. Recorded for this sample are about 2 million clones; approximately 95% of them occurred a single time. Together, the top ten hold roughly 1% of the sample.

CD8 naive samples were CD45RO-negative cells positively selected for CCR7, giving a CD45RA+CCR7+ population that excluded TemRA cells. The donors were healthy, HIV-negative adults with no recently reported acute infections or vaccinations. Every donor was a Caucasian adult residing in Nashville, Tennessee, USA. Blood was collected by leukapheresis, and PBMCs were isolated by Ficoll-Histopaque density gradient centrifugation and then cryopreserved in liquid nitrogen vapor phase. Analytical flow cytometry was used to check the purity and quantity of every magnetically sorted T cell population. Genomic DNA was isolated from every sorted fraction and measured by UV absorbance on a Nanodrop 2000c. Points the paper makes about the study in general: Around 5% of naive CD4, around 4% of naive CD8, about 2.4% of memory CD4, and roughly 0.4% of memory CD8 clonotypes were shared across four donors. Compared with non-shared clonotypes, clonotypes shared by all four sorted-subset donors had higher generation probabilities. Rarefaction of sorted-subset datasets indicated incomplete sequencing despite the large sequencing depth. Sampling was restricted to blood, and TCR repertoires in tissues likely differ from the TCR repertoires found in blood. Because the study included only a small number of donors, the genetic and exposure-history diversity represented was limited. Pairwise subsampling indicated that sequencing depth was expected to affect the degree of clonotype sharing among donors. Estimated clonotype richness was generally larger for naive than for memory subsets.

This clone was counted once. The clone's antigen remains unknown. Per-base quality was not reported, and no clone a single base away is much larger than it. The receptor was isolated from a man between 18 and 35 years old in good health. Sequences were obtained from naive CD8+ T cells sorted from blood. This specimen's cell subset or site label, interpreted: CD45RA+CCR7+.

The nucleotide sequence reads as follows: TGTGCCAGCAGCTTATGGGGTTGGGAGAAGGGATATGAGCAGTTCTTC. The translation is CASSLWGWEKGYEQFF. This chain joins TRBV11-2 to TRBJ2-1; the D region possibly corresponds to TRBD2 (5 bases align). Its CDR3 holds 16 amino acids, cysteine through phenylalanine. The retained sequence is limited to the CDR3, 48 bases, with the frame set at the first base. Looking up the germline V gene yields CDR1 SGHAT and CDR2 FQNNGV. V loses 2 bases, J loses 8 bases, and the germline ends lie 19 bases apart.